This T cell receptor beta chain was profiled in a study of naive and memory T cell subsets. The library had UMIs added by 3' ligation of an oligonucleotide to TCR cDNA. Whole-blood samples were roughly 2.3 ml of peripheral blood from healthy adult volunteers. The V gene end was trimmed by 7 bases and the J gene end by 4 bases; junction bases not matched to a gene: 6. The CDR3 extends over 14 amino acids. CDR1 and CDR2 from the germline V gene are KGHDR and SFDVKD. Amplification of ligated cDNA took four PCR rounds with SP2 and nested alpha and beta constant primers. Each CDR3 protein is one row after TCRdb ran MiXCR on the 5' RACE reads. The sample lists 55,000 to 70,000 distinct CDR3 sequences; 7.2% were seen once. At least ten counts were recorded for this clonotype.

The chain recombines TRBV24-1 with TRBJ2-3; 8 positions match TRBD1. The TCR sequence derives from a male donor in good health. Here the CDR3 DNA reads TGTGCCACCAGCTCGGGACAGGCGGCAGATACGCAGTATTTT. It is translated as CATSSGQAADTQYF.